This TCR beta chain was retrieved from a study of cytomegalovirus exposure and HLA in healthy donors. It was with 60 Vbeta and 13 Jbeta primers that the PCR ran. The protocol was immunoSEQ multiplex PCR, while the TCRdb copy is restricted to in-frame clones and leaves out a portion. The sample yields over 150,000 clones, more than 65% seen once. Looked up from germline, CDR1 is MNHEY and CDR2 is SMNVEV (reference sequence). The CDR3 runs to 15 residues. V was clipped by 2 bases and J by 0 bases, with 8 bases between them. Sequenced: PBMCs. The J gene is TRBJ1-5, the V gene TRBV27; D unclear. This clonotype originated in a woman in her thirties in good health and CMV-seropositive. CDR3 sequence reads: CASSLAGGSNQPQHF. For the CDR3, the DNA is TGTGCCAGCAGTTTAGCGGGCGGTAGCAATCAGCCCCAGCATTTT.